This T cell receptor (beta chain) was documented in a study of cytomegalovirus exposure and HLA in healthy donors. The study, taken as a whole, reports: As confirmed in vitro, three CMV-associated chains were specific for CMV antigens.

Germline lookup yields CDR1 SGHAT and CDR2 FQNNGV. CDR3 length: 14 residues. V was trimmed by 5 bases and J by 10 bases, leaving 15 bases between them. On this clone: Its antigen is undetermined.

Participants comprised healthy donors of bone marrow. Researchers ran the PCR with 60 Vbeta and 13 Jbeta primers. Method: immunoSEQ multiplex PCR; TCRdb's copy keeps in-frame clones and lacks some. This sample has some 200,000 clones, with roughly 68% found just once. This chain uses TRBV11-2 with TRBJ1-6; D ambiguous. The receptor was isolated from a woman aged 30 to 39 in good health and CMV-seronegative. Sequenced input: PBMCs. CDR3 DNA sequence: TGTGCCAGCAGCCGCGGGAGTGGCGGATCACCCCTCCACTTT. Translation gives CASSRGSGGSPLHF.